This T cell receptor beta chain was sequenced during a study of monozygotic twins with inflammatory bowel disease. General study points: Researchers were unable to tell different T cell subtypes apart.

Concerning this clonotype itself: Its target is not known.

Template switching added UMIs carrying a 6-nucleotide sample barcode. For each CDR3 protein, TCRdb gives one entry from its re-call of the 5' RACE reads, without DNA. The sample features hundreds of thousands of distinct CDR3 sequences, with 2.4% in its top ten. Germline V gene lookup returns CDR1 SGHAT and CDR2 FQNNGV. The CDR3 covers 11 residues. V and J are TRBV11-2 and TRBJ2-5. The source material was blood. The TCR sequence derives from a human donor with ulcerative colitis or Crohn's disease, or a healthy co-twin of an affected twin (not recorded which). The CDR3 loop is CASSSGGTQYF.